This T cell receptor beta chain came from a study of blood T cell repertoires in COVID-19. Study information: Acute-phase and convalescent COVID-19 samples originated in the United States, Italy and Spain.

Seattle patient enrollment occurred during active infection, with longitudinal follow-up thereafter. This table comes from immunoSEQ multiplex PCR, and its TCRdb copy is limited to in-frame clones, with some not included. The table records around 300,000 clones, roughly 92% of them present only once. The source material was peripheral blood. The origin of this receptor is a woman aged 25 to 39 with COVID-19, enrolled during active disease.

In DNA, the CDR3 is TGTGCCAGCAGTCGTCAGGGGGCGTCTGAAGCTTTCTTT. This sequence encodes CASSRQGASEAFF. The V and J genes are TRBV11-3 and TRBJ1-1, with 8 nucleotides matching TRBD1. V lost 6 bases to trimming and J lost 6 bases; unmatched junction nucleotides: 6. The length of the CDR3 is 13 residues. The germline V gene has CDR1 SGHNT and CDR2 YENEEA.